This entry describes one T cell receptor beta chain. The antigen remains undetermined. This CDR3 spans 13 amino acids. After removal of 3 bases from V and 2 bases from J, the junction contained 1 base not matched to a gene. Germline V gene sequence: CDR1 DFQATT, CDR2 SNEGSKA (reference sequence). The source of the sample is a study of T-cell reconstitution after alpha-beta-depleted transplantation in children. TCRbeta library preparation incorporated unique molecular identifiers. TCRdb recomputed calls from the PCR reads with MiXCR, one row per CDR3 protein. The sample includes just over 200,000 distinct CDR3 sequences, about 8.2% of them seen just once. General study points: Alpha-beta T cells present about two months after transplant were reported to originate from several hundred expanded graft clones. After transplant, high TCRbeta diversity at day 60 in some patients arose from surviving recipient T cells and thymic progenitors. Counts and diversity of T cells one year after transplant came mostly from newly produced T cells.

This receptor was taken from a male patient aged 2-10 years who had a stem cell transplant for acute myeloid leukemia, so the T cells may come from the graft donor. Specimen: PBMCs, mostly from graft donor cells, collected 360 days after TCRalphabeta/CD19-depleted stem cell transplant. This chain connects TRBV20-1 to TRBJ2-7; 10 nucleotides align to TRBD2. CDR3 nucleotide sequence: TGCAGTGCTAGCGGACTAGCGGCCTACGAGCAGTACTTC. It codes for CSASGLAAYEQYF.